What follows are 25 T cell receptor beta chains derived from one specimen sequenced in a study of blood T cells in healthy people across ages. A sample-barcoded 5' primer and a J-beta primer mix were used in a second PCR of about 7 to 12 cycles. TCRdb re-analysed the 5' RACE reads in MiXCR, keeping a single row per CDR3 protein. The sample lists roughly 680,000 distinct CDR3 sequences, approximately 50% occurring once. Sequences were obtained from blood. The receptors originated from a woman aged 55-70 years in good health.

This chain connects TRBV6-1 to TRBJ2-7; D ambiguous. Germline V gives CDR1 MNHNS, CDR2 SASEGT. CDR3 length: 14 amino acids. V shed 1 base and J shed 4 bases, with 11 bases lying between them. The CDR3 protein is CASSEGPHSYEQYF. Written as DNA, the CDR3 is TGTGCCAGCAGTGAAGGTCCACATTCGTACGAGCAGTACTTC.

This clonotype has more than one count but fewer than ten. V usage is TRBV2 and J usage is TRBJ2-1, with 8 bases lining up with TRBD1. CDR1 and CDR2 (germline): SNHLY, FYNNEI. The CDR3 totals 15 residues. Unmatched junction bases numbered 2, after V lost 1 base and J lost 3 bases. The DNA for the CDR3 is TGTGCCAGCAGTGAAGTTGGACAGGGCTACAATGAGCAGTTCTTC. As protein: CASSEVGQGYNEQFF.

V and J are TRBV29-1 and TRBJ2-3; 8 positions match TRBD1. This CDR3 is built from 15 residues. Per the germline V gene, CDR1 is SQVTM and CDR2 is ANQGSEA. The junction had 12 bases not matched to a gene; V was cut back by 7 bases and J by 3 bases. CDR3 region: CSAKSTGGSTDTQYF. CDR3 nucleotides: TGCAGCGCTAAGTCTACAGGGGGTAGTACAGATACGCAGTATTTT.

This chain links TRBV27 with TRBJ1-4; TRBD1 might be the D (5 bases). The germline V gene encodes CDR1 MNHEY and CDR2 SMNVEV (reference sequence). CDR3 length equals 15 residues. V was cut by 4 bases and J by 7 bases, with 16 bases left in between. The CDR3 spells CASSSHFGGGEKLFF. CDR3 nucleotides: TGTGCCAGCAGTTCACATTTTGGTGGGGGTGAAAAACTGTTTTTT.

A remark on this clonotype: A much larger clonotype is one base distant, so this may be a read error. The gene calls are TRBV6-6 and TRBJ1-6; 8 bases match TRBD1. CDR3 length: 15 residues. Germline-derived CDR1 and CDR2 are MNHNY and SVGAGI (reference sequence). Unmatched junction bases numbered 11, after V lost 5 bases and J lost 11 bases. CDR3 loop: CASSLRTGLYPPLHF. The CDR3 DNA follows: TGTGCCAGCAGTCTACGGACAGGGTTGTATCCACCCCTCCACTTT.

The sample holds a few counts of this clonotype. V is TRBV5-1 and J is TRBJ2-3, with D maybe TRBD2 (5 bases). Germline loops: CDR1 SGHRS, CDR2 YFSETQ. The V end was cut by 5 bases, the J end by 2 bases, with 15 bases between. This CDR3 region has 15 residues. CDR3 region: CASRDLTELTDTQYF. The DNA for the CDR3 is TGCGCCAGCAGGGACTTAACCGAACTCACAGATACGCAGTATTTT.

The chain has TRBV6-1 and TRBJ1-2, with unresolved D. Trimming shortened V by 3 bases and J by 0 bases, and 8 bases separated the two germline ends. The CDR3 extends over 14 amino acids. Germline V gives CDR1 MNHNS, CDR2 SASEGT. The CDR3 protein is CASSEQETNYGYTF. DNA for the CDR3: TGTGCCAGCAGTGAGCAGGAGACTAACTATGGCTACACCTTC.

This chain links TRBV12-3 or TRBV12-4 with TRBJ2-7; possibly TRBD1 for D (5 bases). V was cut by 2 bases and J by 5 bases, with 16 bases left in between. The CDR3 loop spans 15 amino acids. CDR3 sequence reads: CASSLRPRVKNEQYF. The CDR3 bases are TGTGCCAGCAGTTTAAGGCCCAGGGTAAAGAACGAGCAGTACTTC.

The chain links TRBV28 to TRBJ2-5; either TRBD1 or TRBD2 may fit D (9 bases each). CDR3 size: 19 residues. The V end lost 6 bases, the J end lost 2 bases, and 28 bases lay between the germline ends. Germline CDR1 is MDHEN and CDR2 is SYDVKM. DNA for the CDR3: TGTGCCAGCAGGGACAGGGGTTGGGTAGCGGGAGAGAGGCAAGAGACCCAGTACTTC. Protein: CASRDRGWVAGERQETQYF.

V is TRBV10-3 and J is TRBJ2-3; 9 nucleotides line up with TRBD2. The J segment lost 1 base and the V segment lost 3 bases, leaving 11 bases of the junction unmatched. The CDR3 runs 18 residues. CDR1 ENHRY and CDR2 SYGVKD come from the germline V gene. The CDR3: CAISELAAAGGRTDTQYF. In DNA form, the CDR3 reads TGTGCCATCAGTGAATTAGCGGCCGCGGGAGGGCGCACAGATACGCAGTATTTT.

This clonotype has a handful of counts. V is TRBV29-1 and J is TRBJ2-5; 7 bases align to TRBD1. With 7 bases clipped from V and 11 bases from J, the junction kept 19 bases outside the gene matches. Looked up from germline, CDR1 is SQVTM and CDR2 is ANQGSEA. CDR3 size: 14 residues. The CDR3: CSAEDRDHHNEQYF. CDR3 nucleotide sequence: TGCAGCGCCGAAGACAGGGACCACCACAATGAGCAGTACTTC.

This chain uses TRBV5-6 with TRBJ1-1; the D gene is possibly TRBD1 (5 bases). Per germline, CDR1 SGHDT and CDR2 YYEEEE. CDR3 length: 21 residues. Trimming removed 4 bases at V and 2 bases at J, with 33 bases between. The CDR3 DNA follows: TGTGCCAGCAGCCGCGGGCAGGGTGGGTTTGTGGGTCCCAAGATTAACACTGAAGCTTTCTTT. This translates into CASSRGQGGFVGPKINTEAFF.

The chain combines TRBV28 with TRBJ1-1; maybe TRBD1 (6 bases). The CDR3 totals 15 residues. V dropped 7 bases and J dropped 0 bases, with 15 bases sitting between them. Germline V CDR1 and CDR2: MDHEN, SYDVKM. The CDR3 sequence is CASTLGGGMNTEAFF. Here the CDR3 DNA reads TGTGCCAGCACCCTAGGGGGGGGAATGAACACTGAAGCTTTCTTT.

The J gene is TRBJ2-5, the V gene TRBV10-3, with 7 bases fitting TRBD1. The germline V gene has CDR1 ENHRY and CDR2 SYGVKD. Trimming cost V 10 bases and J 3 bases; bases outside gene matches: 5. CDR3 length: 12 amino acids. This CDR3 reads CATGQAEETQYF. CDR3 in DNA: TGTGCCACCGGACAGGCAGAAGAGACCCAGTACTTC.

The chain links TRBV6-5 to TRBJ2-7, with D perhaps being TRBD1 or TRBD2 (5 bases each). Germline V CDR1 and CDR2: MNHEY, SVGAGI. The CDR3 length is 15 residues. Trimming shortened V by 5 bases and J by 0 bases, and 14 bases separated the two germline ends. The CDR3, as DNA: TGTGCCAGCAGTCAAACAGGACTCCGCTCCTACGAGCAGTACTTC. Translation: CASSQTGLRSYEQYF.

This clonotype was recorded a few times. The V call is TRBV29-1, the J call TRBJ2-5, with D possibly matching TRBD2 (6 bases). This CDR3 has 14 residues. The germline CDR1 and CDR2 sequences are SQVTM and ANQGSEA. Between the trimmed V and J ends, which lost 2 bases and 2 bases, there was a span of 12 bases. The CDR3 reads CSVEPGTSQETQYF. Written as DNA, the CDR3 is TGCAGCGTTGAACCCGGGACTTCTCAAGAGACCCAGTACTTC.

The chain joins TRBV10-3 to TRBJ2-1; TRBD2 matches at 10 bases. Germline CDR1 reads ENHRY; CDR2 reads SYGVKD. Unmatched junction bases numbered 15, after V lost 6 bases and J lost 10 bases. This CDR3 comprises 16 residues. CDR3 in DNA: TGTGCCATCAGGCTAGCGGGAGCTCCTCCCTCCTACGAGCAGTTCTTC. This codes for CAIRLAGAPPSYEQFF.

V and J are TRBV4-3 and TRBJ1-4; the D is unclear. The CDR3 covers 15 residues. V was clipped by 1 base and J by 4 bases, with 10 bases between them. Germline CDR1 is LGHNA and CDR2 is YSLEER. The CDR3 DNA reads TGCGCCAGCAGCCAAGTGTGGGGAGATAATGAAAAACTGTTTTTT. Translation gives CASSQVWGDNEKLFF.

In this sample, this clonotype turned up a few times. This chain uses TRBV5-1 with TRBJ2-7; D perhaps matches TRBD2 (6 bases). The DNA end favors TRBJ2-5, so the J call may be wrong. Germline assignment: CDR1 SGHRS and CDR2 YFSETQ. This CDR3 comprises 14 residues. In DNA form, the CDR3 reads TGCGCCAGCAGCGCCTACGGGGGCCAAGAGACCCAGTACTTC. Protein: CASSAYGGQETQYF.

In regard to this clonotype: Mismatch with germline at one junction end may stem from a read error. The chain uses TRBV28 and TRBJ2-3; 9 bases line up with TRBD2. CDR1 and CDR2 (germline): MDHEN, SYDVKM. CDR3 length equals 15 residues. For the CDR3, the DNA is TGTGCCAGCAGTCTTAGCGGGAGCATGGCAGATACGCAATATTTT. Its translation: CASSLSGSMADTQYF.

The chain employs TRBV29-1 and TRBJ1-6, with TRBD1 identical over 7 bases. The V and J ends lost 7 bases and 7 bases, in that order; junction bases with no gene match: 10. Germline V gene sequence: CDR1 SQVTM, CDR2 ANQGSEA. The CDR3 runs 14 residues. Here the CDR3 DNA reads TGCAGCGCCGCCCCGACAGGGATGAATTCACCCCTCCACTTT. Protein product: CSAAPTGMNSPLHF.

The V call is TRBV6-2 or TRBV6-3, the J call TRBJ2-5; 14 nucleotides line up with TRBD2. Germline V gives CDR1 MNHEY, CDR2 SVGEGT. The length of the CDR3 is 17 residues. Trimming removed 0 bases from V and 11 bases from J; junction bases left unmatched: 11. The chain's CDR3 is CASSYSPGTSGSDEQYF. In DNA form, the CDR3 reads TGTGCCAGCAGTTACTCCCCCGGGACTAGCGGGAGCGATGAGCAGTACTTC.

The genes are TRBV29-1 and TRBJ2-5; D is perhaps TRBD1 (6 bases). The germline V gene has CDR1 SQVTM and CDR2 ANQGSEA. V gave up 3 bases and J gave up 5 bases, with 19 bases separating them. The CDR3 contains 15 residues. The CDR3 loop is CSVDSGTHVQETQYF. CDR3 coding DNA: TGCAGCGTTGACTCCGGGACACACGTTCAGGAGACCCAGTACTTC.

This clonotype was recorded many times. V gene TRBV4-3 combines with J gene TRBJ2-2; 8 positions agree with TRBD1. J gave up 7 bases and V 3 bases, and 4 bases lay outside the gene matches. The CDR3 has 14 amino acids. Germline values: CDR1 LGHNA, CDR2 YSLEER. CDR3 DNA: TGCGCCAGCAGCCACAACAGGGGGATCGGGGAGCTGTTTTTT. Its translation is CASSHNRGIGELFF.

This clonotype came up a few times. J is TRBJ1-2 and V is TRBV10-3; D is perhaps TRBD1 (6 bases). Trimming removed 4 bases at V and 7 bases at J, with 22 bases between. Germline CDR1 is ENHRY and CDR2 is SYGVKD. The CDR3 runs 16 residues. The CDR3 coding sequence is TGTGCCATCAGTGGTACCACAGGGATCTCAGCTGGTGGCTACACCTTC. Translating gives CAISGTTGISAGGYTF.